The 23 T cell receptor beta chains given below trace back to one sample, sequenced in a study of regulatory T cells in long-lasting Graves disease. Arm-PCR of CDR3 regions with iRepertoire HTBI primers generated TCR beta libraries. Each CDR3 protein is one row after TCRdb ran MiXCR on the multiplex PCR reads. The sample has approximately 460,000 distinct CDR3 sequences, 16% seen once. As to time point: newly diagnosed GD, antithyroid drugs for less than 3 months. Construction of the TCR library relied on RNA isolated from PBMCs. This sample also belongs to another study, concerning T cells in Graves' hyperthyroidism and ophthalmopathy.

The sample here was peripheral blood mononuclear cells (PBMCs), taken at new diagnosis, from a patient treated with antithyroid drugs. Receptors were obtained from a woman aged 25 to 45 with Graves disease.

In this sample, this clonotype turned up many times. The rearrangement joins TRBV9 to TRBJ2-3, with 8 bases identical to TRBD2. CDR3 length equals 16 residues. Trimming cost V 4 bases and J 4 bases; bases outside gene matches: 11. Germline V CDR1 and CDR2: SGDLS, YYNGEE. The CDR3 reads CASSLGPPGLADTQYF. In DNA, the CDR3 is TGTGCCAGCAGCTTAGGACCCCCGGGACTAGCAGATACGCAGTATTTT.

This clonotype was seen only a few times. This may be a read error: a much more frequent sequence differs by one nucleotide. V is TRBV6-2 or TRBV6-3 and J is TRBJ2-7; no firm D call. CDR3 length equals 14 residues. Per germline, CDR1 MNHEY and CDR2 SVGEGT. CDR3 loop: CASSYTGPDGERYF. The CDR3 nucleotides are TGTGCCAGCAGTTATACCGGGCCGGACGGTGAGCGGTACTTC.

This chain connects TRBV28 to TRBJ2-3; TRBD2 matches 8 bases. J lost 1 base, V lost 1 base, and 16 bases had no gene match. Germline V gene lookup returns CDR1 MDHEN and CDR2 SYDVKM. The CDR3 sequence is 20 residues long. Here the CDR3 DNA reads TGTGCCAGCAGTTTATTGTCCCTAGCGGGCGAAACCGAAGGCACAGATACGCAGTATTTT. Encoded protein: CASSLLSLAGETEGTDTQYF.

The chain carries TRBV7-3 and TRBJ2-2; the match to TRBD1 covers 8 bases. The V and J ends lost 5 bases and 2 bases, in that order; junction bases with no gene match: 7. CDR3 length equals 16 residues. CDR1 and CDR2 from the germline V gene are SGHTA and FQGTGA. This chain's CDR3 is CASSPGTGPNTGELFF. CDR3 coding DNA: TGTGCCAGCAGCCCCGGGACAGGACCTAACACCGGGGAGCTGTTTTTT.

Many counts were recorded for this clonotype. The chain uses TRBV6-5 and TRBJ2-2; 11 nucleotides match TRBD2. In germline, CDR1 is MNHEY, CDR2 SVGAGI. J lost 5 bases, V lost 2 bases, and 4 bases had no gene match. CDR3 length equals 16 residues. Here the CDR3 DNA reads TGTGCCAGCAGTTACAAGGCTAGCGGGAGGACCGGGGAGCTGTTTTTT. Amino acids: CASSYKASGRTGELFF.

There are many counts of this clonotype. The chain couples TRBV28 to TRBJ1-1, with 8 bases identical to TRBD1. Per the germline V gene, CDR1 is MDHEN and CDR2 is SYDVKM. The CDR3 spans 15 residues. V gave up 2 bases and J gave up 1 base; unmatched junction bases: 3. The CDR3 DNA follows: TGTGCCAGCAGTTTACCGACAGGGGCGAACACTGAAGCTTTCTTT. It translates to CASSLPTGANTEAFF.

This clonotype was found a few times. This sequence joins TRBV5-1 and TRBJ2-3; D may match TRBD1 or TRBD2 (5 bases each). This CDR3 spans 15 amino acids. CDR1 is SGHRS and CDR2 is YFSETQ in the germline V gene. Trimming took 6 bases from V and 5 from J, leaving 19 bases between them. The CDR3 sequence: CASTKGAGAGDTQYF. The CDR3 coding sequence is TGCGCCAGCACCAAAGGGGCGGGTGCCGGAGATACGCAGTATTTT.

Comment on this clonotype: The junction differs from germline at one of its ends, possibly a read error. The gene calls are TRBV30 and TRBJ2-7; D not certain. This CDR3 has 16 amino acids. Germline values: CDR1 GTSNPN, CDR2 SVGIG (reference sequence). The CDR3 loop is CAWNLDQNLKLNERYF. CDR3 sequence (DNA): TGTGCCTGGAACTTGGACCAAAACCTAAAGTTGAACGAGCGGTACTTC. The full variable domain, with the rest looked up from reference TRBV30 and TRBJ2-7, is SQTIHQWPATLVQPVGSPLSLECTVEGTSNPNLYWYRQAAGRGLQLLFYSVGIGQISSEVPQNLSASRPQDRQFILSSKKLLLSDSGFYLCAWNLDQNLKLNERYFGPGTRLTVT.

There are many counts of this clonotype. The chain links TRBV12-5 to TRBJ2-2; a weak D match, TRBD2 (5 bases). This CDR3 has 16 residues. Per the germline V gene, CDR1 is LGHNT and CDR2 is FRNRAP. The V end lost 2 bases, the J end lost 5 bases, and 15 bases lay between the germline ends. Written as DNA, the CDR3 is TGTGCTAGTGGTTTGTTCCAAGGAGGCCAAACCGGGGAGCTGTTTTTT. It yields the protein CASGLFQGGQTGELFF.

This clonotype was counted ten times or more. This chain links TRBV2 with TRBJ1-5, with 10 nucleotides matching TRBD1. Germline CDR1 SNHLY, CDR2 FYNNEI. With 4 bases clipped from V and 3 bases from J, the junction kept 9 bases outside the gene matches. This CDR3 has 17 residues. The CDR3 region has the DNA TGTGCCAGCAGTGCAGACAGGGGGCTCATCAACAATCAGCCCCAGCATTTT. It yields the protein CASSADRGLINNQPQHF.

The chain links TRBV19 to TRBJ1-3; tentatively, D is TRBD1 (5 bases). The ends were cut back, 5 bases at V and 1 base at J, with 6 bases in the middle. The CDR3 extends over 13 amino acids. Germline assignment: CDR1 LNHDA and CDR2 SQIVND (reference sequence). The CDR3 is CASSWGSGNTIYF. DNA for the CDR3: TGTGCCAGTAGTTGGGGGTCTGGAAACACCATATATTTT.

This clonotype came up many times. The CDR3 loop is CASTFSTISGAEAFF. CDR3 coding DNA: TGTGCCAGCACCTTTTCTACCATCAGCGGCGCTGAAGCTTTCTTT. The genes are TRBV28 and TRBJ1-1; no firm D call. The CDR3 has 15 amino acids. Trimming left V 7 bases short and J 6 bases short, with 21 bases between. The germline gives CDR1 MDHEN, CDR2 SYDVKM. Drawing the rest from reference TRBV28 and TRBJ1-1, the complete variable domain is DVKVTQSSRYLVKRTGEKVFLECVQDMDHENMFWYRQDPGLGLRLIYFSYDVKMKEKGDIPEGYSVSREKKERFSLILESASTNQTSMYLCASTFSTISGAEAFFGQGTRLTVV.

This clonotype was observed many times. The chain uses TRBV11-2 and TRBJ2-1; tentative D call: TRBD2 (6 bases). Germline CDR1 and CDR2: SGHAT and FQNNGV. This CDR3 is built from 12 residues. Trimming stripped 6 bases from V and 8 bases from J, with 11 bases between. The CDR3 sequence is CASSTSWDEQFF. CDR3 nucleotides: TGTGCCAGCAGTACTAGCTGGGATGAGCAGTTCTTC.

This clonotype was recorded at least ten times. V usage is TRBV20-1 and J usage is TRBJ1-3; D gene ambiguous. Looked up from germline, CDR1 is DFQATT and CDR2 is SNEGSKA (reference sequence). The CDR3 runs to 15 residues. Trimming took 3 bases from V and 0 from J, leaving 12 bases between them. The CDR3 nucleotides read TGCAGTGCTAGCCCCTTTACGAGCTCTGGAAACACCATATATTTT. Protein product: CSASPFTSSGNTIYF.

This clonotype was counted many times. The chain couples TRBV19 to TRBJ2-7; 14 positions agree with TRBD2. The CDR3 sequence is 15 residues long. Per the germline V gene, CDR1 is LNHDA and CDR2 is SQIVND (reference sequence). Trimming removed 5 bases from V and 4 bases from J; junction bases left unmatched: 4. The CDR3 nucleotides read TGTGCCAGTAGTGTCGGACTAGCGGGAGGATACGAGCAGTACTTC. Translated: CASSVGLAGGYEQYF. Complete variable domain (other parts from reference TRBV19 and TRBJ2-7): DGGITQSPKYLFRKEGQNVTLSCEQNLNHDAMYWYRQDPGQGLRLIYYSQIVNDFQKGDIAEGYSVSREKKESFPLTVTSAQKNPTAFYLCASSVGLAGGYEQYFGPGTRLTVT.

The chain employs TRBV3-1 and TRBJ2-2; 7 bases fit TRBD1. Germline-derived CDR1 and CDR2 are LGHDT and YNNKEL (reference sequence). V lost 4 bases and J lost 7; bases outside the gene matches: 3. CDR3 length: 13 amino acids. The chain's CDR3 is CASSRAGGGELFF. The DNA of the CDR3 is TGTGCCAGCAGCCGGGCAGGGGGCGGGGAGCTGTTTTTT.

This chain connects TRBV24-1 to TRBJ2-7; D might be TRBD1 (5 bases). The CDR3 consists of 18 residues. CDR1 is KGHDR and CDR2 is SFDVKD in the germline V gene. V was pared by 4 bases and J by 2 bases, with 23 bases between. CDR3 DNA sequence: TGTGCCACCAGTGAGGTCAGGGTCCGTCCTTACTATGCCTACGAGCAGTACTTC. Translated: CATSEVRVRPYYAYEQYF.

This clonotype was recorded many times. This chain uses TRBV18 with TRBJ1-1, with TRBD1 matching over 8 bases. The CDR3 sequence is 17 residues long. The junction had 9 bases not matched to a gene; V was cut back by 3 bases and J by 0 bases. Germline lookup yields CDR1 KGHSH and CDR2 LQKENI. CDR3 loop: CASSPVPTGAMNTEAFF. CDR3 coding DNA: TGTGCCAGCTCACCTGTCCCGACAGGGGCTATGAACACTGAAGCTTTCTTT.

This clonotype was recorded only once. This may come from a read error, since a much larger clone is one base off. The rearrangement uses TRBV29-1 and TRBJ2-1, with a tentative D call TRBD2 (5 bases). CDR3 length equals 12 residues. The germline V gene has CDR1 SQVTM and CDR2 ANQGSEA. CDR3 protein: CSVDGLVNERFF. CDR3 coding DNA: TGCAGCGTTGATGGACTGGTCAATGAGCGGTTCTTC.

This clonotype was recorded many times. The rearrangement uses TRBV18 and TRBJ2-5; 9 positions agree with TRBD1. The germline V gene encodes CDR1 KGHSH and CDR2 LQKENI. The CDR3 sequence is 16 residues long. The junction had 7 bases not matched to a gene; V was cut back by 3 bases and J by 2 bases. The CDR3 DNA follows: TGTGCCAGCTCACCCCCTGACAGGGGGTTGCAAGAGACCCAGTACTTC. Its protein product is CASSPPDRGLQETQYF.

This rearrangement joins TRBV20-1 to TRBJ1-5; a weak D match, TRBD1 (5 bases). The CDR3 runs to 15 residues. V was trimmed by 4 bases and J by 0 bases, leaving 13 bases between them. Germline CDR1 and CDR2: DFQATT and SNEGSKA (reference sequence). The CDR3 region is CSAIPRAYSNQPQHF. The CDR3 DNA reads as TGCAGTGCTATTCCCAGGGCTTATAGCAATCAGCCCCAGCATTTT.

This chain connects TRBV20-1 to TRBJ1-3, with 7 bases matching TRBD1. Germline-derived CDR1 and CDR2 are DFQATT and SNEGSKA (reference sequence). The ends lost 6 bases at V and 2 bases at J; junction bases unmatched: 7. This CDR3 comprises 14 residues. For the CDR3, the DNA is TGCAGTGCCCATCGCGGGACAGCTGGAAACACCATATATTTT. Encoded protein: CSAHRGTAGNTIYF.

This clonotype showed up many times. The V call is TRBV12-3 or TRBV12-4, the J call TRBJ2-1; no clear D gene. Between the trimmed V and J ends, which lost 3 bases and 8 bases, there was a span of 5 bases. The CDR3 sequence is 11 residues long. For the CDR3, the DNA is TGTGCCAGCAGTTTTGAAGATGAGCAGTTCTTC. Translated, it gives CASSFEDEQFF.